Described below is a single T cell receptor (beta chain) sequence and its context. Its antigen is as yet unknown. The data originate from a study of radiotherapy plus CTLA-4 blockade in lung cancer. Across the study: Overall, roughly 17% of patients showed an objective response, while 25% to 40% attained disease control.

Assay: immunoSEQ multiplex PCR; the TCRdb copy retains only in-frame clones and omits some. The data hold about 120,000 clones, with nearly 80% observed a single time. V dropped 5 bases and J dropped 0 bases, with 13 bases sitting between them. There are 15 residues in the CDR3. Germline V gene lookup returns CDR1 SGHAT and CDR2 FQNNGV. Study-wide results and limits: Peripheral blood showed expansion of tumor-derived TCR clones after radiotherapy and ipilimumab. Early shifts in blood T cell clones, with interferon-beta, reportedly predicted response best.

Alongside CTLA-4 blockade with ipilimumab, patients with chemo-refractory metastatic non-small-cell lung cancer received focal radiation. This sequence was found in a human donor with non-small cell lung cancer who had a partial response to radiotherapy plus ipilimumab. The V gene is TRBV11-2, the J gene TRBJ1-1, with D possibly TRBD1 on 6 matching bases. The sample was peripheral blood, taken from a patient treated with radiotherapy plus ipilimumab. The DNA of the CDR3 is TGTGCCAGCAGCCCCTGGACAGCGATGAACACTGAAGCTTTCTTT. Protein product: CASSPWTAMNTEAFF.